This entry describes one TCR beta chain. What it recognizes is unknown. The data were produced by immunoSEQ multiplex PCR, yet TCRdb's version contains in-frame clones alone and is incomplete. Here the sample spans 70,000 to 75,000 clones, around 90% being singletons. This specimen belongs to a study of T cell responses to AZD1222 COVID-19 vaccine. Trimming stripped 0 bases from V and 5 bases from J, with 10 bases between. The CDR3 runs 14 residues. Germline lookup yields CDR1 SGHRS and CDR2 YFSETQ. Whole-study results and caveats: Repertoires were obtained solely post-peak T cell response.

The chain is built from TRBV5-1 and TRBJ2-3, with unresolved D. Source: peripheral blood, taken 28 days after the second AZD1222 dose. The sequence derives from an adult who received the AZD1222 COVID-19 vaccine. The CDR3 is CASSLALGKDTQYF. DNA for the CDR3: TGCGCCAGCAGCTTGGCCTTGGGGAAAGATACGCAGTATTTT.